Below, 29 T cell receptor beta chains from the same sample are listed, as sequenced in a study of cytomegalovirus exposure and HLA in healthy donors. The PCR was carried out with 60 Vbeta primers and 13 Jbeta primers. The protocol was immunoSEQ multiplex PCR, while the TCRdb copy is restricted to in-frame clones and leaves out a portion. This table holds roughly 90,000 clones, roughly four fifths found once. The sample was PBMCs. The receptors were gathered from a man younger than 45 in good health and CMV-seropositive.

In this sample, this clone turned up a few times. The V call is TRBV30, the J call TRBJ1-5, with TRBD1 identical over 10 bases. The CDR3 spans 15 residues. The V segment lost 3 bases and the J segment 4 bases; nucleotides outside the gene matches: 6. Germline loops: CDR1 GTSNPN, CDR2 SVGIG (reference sequence). The CDR3 DNA follows: TGTGCCTGGAGCCCTTGGACAGGGGGGAATCAGCCCCAGCATTTT. Protein: CAWSPWTGGNQPQHF.

The rearrangement uses TRBV23-1 and TRBJ2-2; D is ambiguous. TRBV23-1 is an open reading frame whose function is uncertain. Trimming cost V 3 bases and J 3 bases, with 8 bases left between them. This CDR3 is built from 14 residues. The CDR3 loop reads CASSHPGDTGELFF. CDR3 in DNA: TGCGCCAGCAGTCATCCCGGTGACACCGGGGAGCTGTTTTTT.

The chain is built from TRBV11-2 and TRBJ2-1; D possibly corresponds to TRBD1 (5 bases). CDR1 is SGHAT, CDR2 FQNNGV, per germline. The germline V and J ends were trimmed by 1 base and 8 bases, with 12 bases remaining between them. The CDR3 covers 14 residues. The CDR3 DNA sequence: TGTGCCAGCAGCTTAGGGGCAGGGCCCGATGAGCAGTTCTTC. Translation: CASSLGAGPDEQFF.

In its sample, this clone was seen a few times. J is TRBJ1-1 and V is TRBV25-1; D gene unclear. With 4 bases removed from V and 1 base from J, the gap between germline ends came to 10 bases. The CDR3 contains 14 residues. Germline lookup yields CDR1 MGHDK and CDR2 SYGVNS. CDR3 in amino acids: CASSGASSNTEAFF. In DNA form, the CDR3 reads TGTGCCAGCAGTGGTGCCAGTTCGAACACTGAAGCTTTCTTT.

The chain carries TRBV28 and TRBJ1-2, with TRBD1 matching 9 bases. Germline CDR1 reads MDHEN; CDR2 reads SYDVKM. CDR3 length equals 13 residues. J was trimmed by 6 bases and V by 6 bases; bases with no gene match: 5. CDR3 amino acids: CASSGTGKDGYTF. CDR3 bases: TGTGCCAGCAGCGGGACAGGGAAGGATGGCTACACCTTC.

As regards this clone: Mismatch with germline at one junction end may stem from a read error. This sequence joins TRBV5-6 and TRBJ2-3; D remains ambiguous. The CDR3 covers 13 residues. Germline values: CDR1 SGHDT, CDR2 YYEEEE. The CDR3, as DNA: TGCGCGTCCACGATCGGTCGCACAGATACGCAGTATTTT. Protein product: CASTIGRTDTQYF.

The genes are TRBV5-1 and TRBJ2-1; TRBD1 agrees at 11 bases. The CDR3 length is 16 residues. Germline V gene sequence: CDR1 SGHRS, CDR2 YFSETQ. Germline trimming cut 4 bases from V and 9 bases from J; bases unmatched to any gene: 12. DNA of the CDR3: TGCGCCAGCAGCCTGACCTTTGGACAGGGGGCAAGTGAGCAGTTCTTC. Protein sequence: CASSLTFGQGASEQFF.

V gene TRBV6-4 combines with J gene TRBJ2-1, with D uncertain. The germline gives CDR1 MRHNA, CDR2 SNTAGT. V was trimmed by 0 bases and J by 7 bases, leaving 7 bases between them. The CDR3 length is 13 residues. The CDR3, as DNA: TGTGCCAGCAGTGACTCCCCCCGGAATGAGCAGTTCTTC. It translates to CASSDSPRNEQFF.

The chain has TRBV7-2 and TRBJ1-5; D ambiguous. V was trimmed by 4 bases and J by 0 bases, leaving 16 bases between them. Germline lookup yields CDR1 SGHTA and CDR2 FQGNSA. The CDR3 covers 17 residues. The CDR3 sequence: CASSSFEGRYSNQPQHF. The CDR3 DNA follows: TGTGCCAGCAGCTCTTTCGAGGGCAGGTATAGCAATCAGCCCCAGCATTTT. The full variable domain, completed using reference TRBV7-2 and TRBJ1-5, is GAGVSQSPSNKVTEKGKDVELRCDPISGHTALYWYRQSLGQGLEFLIYFQGNSAPDKSGLPSDRFSAERTGGSVSTLTIQRTQQEDSAVYLCASSSFEGRYSNQPQHFGDGTRLSIL.

CDR3 amino acids: CASSWRPGGGYSNQPQHF. As DNA, the CDR3 is TGTGCCAGCAGCTGGAGGCCAGGTGGAGGGTATAGCAATCAGCCCCAGCATTTT. This chain joins TRBV5-6 and TRBJ1-5; D remains ambiguous. This CDR3 comprises 18 residues. Germline values: CDR1 SGHDT, CDR2 YYEEEE. V gave up 3 bases and J gave up 0 bases, with 19 bases separating them. The variable domain in full, with the rest retrieved from reference TRBV5-6 and TRBJ1-5, is DAGVTQSPTHLIKTRGQQVTLRCSPKSGHDTVSWYQQALGQGPQFIFQYYEEEERQRGNFPDRFSGHQFPNYSSELNVNALLLGDSALYLCASSWRPGGGYSNQPQHFGDGTRLSIL.

V gene TRBV10-2 combines with J gene TRBJ2-3, with D uncertain. Trimming took off 3 bases at V and 0 bases at J, with 16 bases between the two ends. CDR1 and CDR2 (germline): WSHSY, SAAADI. The CDR3 sequence is 17 residues long. The CDR3 DNA is TGCGCCAGCAGTGATTTCCCCCCGCGAAGTAGCACAGATACGCAGTATTTT. It specifies CASSDFPPRSSTDTQYF.

In this sample, this clone turned up a few times. The chain employs TRBV7-2 and TRBJ2-2; 10 bases fit TRBD2. Germline V gene sequence: CDR1 SGHTA, CDR2 FQGNSA. The CDR3 runs 17 residues. V shed 1 base and J 4 bases; nucleotides not matched to a gene: 6. The CDR3 DNA is TGTGCCAGCAGCTTAGTTAGTAGCGGGAGGCTCACCGGGGAGCTGTTTTTT. The encoded protein is CASSLVSSGRLTGELFF.

The genes are TRBV25-1 and TRBJ2-1, with D unclear. This CDR3 comprises 13 residues. V lost 1 base, J lost 12 bases, and 13 bases lay in between. Germline lookup yields CDR1 MGHDK and CDR2 SYGVNS. The CDR3 nucleotides read TGTGCCAGCAGTGAATCGATAGGCAGAGGGCAGTTCTTC. Protein product: CASSESIGRGQFF.

This chain connects TRBV14 to TRBJ2-1, with D tentatively TRBD2 (6 bases). Per germline, CDR1 SGHDN and CDR2 FVKESK. The CDR3 contains 15 residues. The V gene lost 0 bases and the J gene lost 10 bases, with 16 bases spanning the gap. This chain's CDR3 is CASSQERLTSTEQFF. The CDR3 DNA is TGTGCCAGCAGCCAAGAGCGGCTGACTAGTACGGAGCAGTTCTTC.

As for this clone: At one end, the junction sequence differs from germline, possibly due to a read error. The CDR3 reads CSSSLARAGELFF. CDR3 coding DNA: TGTTCCAGCAGCTTAGCGAGGGCCGGGGAGCTGTTTTTT. This sequence joins TRBV7-9 and TRBJ2-2, with D possibly matching TRBD2 (5 bases). The CDR3 contains 13 residues. CDR1 SEHNR and CDR2 FQNEAQ come from the germline V gene (reference sequence). The variable domain in full, completed from reference TRBV7-9 and TRBJ2-2, reads DTGVSQNPRHKITKRGQNVTFRCDPISEHNRLYWYRQTLGQGPEFLTYFQNEAQLEKSRLLSDRFSAERPKGSFSTLEIQRTEQGDSAMYLCSSSLARAGELFFGEGSRLTVL.

The DNA of the CDR3 is TGTGCCTGGAGTGCCCTATCCCCAAACACTGAAGCTTTCTTT. Amino acids: CAWSALSPNTEAFF. The rearrangement uses TRBV30 and TRBJ1-1; D call uncertain. CDR1 and CDR2 from the germline V gene are GTSNPN and SVGIG (reference sequence). This CDR3 contains 14 residues. Trimming removed 1 base from V and 2 bases from J, with 11 bases in between.

CDR3 sequence: CAWSEQGAGGKLFF. Here the CDR3 DNA reads TGTGCCTGGAGCGAACAGGGCGCGGGAGGAAAACTGTTTTTT. V gene TRBV30 combines with J gene TRBJ1-4, with a possible D match to TRBD1 (6 bases). This CDR3 spans 14 amino acids. Per the germline V gene, CDR1 is GTSNPN and CDR2 is SVGIG (reference sequence). The V and J ends lost 3 bases and 10 bases respectively, with 18 bases between them.

This clone was counted a single time. This sequence joins TRBV6-1 and TRBJ1-2; D gene ambiguous. The CDR3 length is 12 residues. With 8 bases removed from V and 4 bases from J, the gap between germline ends came to 11 bases. The germline V gene has CDR1 MNHNS and CDR2 SASEGT. CDR3 nucleotide sequence: TGTGCCAGCGGAGAACGACTCTATGGCTACACCTTC. Protein product: CASGERLYGYTF.

CDR3 in amino acids: CASSAADSLNSPLHF. Written as DNA, the CDR3 is TGTGCCAGCTCAGCGGCAGACAGTCTTAATTCACCCCTCCACTTT. This chain joins TRBV18 and TRBJ1-6; tentative D call: TRBD1 (5 bases). CDR1 is KGHSH, CDR2 LQKENI, per germline. V was pared by 5 bases and J by 6 bases, with 14 bases between. The CDR3 runs 15 residues.

This clone was seen only a few times. The J gene is TRBJ1-5, the V gene TRBV5-4; 7 bases align to TRBD1. The CDR3 runs 12 residues. The V gene's germline CDR1 is SGHNT and CDR2 YYREEE (reference sequence). With 0 bases clipped from V and 16 bases from J, the junction kept 7 bases outside the gene matches. CDR3 residues: CASSLGNRDRHF. For the CDR3, the DNA is TGTGCCAGCAGCTTGGGAAATCGGGACAGACATTTT.

The CDR3 loop reads CASSLAGRGANGYTF. The CDR3 DNA sequence: TGTGCCAGCAGCTTGGCGGGCAGGGGAGCGAATGGCTACACCTTC. V usage is TRBV5-4 and J usage is TRBJ1-2, with D perhaps matching TRBD1 (6 bases). Trimming took off 0 bases at V and 6 bases at J, with 15 bases between the two ends. The CDR3 spans 15 residues. Germline CDR1 and CDR2: SGHNT and YYREEE (reference sequence).

This chain joins TRBV5-1 and TRBJ2-5, with 10 bases fitting TRBD1. V trimming: 0 bases; J trimming: 4 bases; junction bases outside the gene matches: 3. The CDR3 length is 15 residues. Germline V gives CDR1 SGHRS, CDR2 YFSETQ. As DNA, the CDR3 is TGCGCCAGCAGCTTGGGGACAGGGGGGGGAGAGACCCAGTACTTC. This encodes CASSLGTGGGETQYF.

The chain is built from TRBV5-1 and TRBJ2-1; 11 nucleotides line up with TRBD1. The V and J ends lost 7 bases and 12 bases, in that order; junction bases with no gene match: 15. The CDR3 runs 15 residues. Germline values: CDR1 SGHRS, CDR2 YFSETQ. This CDR3 is CASGPGTGGFGGQFF. The CDR3 nucleotides read TGCGCCAGCGGACCCGGGACAGGGGGATTTGGTGGGCAGTTCTTC. Supplemented by reference TRBV5-1 and TRBJ2-1, the full variable domain reads KAGVTQTPRYLIKTRGQQVTLSCSPISGHRSVSWYQQTPGQGLQFLFEYFSETQRNKGNFPGRFSGRQFSNSRSEMNVSTLELGDSALYLCASGPGTGGFGGQFFGPGTRLTVL.

The genes are TRBV5-1 and TRBJ1-4, with 7 bases fitting TRBD1. The CDR3 contains 15 residues. With 0 bases clipped from V and 10 bases from J, the junction kept 9 bases outside the gene matches. CDR1 and CDR2 from the germline V gene are SGHRS and YFSETQ. The CDR3 protein is CASSLESGDRGKLFF. CDR3 DNA: TGCGCCAGCAGCTTGGAATCCGGGGACAGAGGAAAACTGTTTTTT. Using reference TRBV5-1 and TRBJ1-4 for the parts outside the CDR3, the full variable domain is KAGVTQTPRYLIKTRGQQVTLSCSPISGHRSVSWYQQTPGQGLQFLFEYFSETQRNKGNFPGRFSGRQFSNSRSEMNVSTLELGDSALYLCASSLESGDRGKLFFGSGTQLSVL.

The chain is built from TRBV7-9 and TRBJ2-7, with TRBD1 as a possible D gene (5 bases). CDR1 SEHNR and CDR2 FQNEAQ come from the germline V gene (reference sequence). The CDR3 loop spans 15 amino acids. Trimming removed 2 bases from V and 0 bases from J, with 11 bases in between. The CDR3 coding sequence is TGTGCCAGCAGCTTATCACAGGCAAACTCCTACGAGCAGTACTTC. Amino acids: CASSLSQANSYEQYF.

This chain connects TRBV7-2 to TRBJ1-4, with unresolved D. The CDR3 covers 14 residues. Germline V lookup: CDR1 SGHTA, CDR2 FQGNSA. V was trimmed by 4 bases and J by 0 bases, leaving 6 bases between them. The CDR3 DNA reads TGTGCCAGCAGCTCACAACCAACTAATGAAAAACTGTTTTTT. Protein: CASSSQPTNEKLFF.

The chain is built from TRBV30 and TRBJ2-7; D may be TRBD1 (5 bases). Germline loops: CDR1 GTSNPN, CDR2 SVGIG (reference sequence). This CDR3 region has 14 residues. Trimming removed 3 bases from V and 3 bases from J, with 15 bases in between. CDR3 amino acids: CAWSPPPGFYEQYF. DNA of the CDR3: TGTGCCTGGAGCCCTCCTCCAGGGTTCTACGAGCAGTACTTC.

This chain links TRBV11-1 with TRBJ1-2; D is unclear. This CDR3 contains 13 residues. With 1 base removed from V and 3 bases from J, the gap between germline ends came to 6 bases. From germline, CDR1 is SGHAT and CDR2 FQDESV (reference sequence). CDR3 in amino acids: CASSLGQDYGYTF. The CDR3 DNA is TGTGCCAGCAGCTTAGGGCAGGACTATGGCTACACCTTC.

This clone was seen a few times. The chain carries TRBV5-1 and TRBJ1-5; D remains unclear. Germline CDR1 SGHRS, CDR2 YFSETQ. CDR3 length: 14 residues. The V and J ends lost 8 bases and 2 bases respectively, with 14 bases between them. CDR3 coding DNA: TGCGCCAGTGCACCGGGGTATGGCAATCAGCCCCAGCATTTT. It translates to CASAPGYGNQPQHF.